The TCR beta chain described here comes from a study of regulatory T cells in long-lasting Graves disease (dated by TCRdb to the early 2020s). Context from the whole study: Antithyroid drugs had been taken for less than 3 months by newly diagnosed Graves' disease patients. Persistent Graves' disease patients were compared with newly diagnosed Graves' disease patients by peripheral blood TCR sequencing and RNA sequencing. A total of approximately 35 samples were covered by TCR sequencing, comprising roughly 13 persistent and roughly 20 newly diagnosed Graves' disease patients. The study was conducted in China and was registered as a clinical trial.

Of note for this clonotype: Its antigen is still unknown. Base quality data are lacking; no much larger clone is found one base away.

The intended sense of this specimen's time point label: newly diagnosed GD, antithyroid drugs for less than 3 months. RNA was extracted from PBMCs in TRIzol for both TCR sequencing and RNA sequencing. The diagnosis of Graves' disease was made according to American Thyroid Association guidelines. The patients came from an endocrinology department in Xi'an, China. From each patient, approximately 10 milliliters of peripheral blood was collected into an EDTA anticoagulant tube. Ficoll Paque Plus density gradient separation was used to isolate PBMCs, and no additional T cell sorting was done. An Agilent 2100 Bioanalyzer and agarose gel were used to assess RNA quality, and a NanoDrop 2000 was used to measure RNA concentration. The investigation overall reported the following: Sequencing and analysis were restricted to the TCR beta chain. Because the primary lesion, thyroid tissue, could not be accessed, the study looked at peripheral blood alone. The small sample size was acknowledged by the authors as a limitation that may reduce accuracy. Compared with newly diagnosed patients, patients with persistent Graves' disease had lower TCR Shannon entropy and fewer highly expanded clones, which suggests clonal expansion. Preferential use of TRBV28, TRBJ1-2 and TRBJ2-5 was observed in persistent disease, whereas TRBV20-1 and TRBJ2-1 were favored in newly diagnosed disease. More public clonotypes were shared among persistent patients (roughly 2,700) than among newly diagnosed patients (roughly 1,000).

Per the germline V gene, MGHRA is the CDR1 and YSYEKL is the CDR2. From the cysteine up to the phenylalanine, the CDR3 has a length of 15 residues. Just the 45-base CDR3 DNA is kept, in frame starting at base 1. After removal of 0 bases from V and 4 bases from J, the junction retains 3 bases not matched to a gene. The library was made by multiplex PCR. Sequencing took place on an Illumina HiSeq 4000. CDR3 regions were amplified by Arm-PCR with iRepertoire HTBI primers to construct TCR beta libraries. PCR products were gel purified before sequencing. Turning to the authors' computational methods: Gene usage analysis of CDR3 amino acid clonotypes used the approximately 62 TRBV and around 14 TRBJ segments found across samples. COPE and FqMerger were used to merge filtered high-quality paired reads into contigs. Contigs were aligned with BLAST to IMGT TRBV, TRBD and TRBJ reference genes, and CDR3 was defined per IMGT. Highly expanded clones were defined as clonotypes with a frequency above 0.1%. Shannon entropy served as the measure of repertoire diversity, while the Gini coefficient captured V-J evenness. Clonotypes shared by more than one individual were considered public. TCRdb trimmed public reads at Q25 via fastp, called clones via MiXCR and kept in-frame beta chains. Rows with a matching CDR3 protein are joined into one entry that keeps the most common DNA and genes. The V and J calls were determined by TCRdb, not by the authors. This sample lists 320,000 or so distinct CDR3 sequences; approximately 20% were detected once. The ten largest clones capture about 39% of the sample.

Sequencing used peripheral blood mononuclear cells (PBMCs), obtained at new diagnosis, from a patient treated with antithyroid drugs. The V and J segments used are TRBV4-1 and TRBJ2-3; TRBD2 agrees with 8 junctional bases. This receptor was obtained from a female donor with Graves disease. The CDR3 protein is CASSQESGRADTQYF. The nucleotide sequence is TGCGCCAGCAGCCAAGAGAGCGGGAGAGCAGATACGCAGTATTTT.